Shown below are 15 T cell receptor beta chains from a single sample sequenced in a study of blood T cell repertoires in COVID-19. Sequencing used immunoSEQ multiplex PCR; TCRdb keeps in-frame clones, though not all of them. The sample lists approximately 130,000 clones; around 76% were seen once. Sequencing was performed on peripheral blood. These TCRs come from a human donor in a cohort sampled during active COVID-19.

This rearrangement joins TRBV12-5 to TRBJ2-1; maybe TRBD2 (5 bases). Germline loops: CDR1 LGHNT, CDR2 FRNRAP. V gave up 5 bases and J gave up 10 bases, with 12 bases separating them. The CDR3 totals 12 residues. The CDR3 sequence: CASGPTTREQFF. CDR3 nucleotides: TGTGCTAGTGGTCCAACCACTAGAGAGCAGTTCTTC.

This clone was seen a few times. The chain is built from TRBV14 and TRBJ1-6, with D possibly TRBD1 on 6 matching bases. CDR3 length: 15 residues. Per the germline V gene, CDR1 is SGHDN and CDR2 is FVKESK. V lost 1 base and J lost 7, with 11 bases in between. The CDR3 sequence: CASSQAQGRNSPLHF. The CDR3 DNA reads as TGTGCCAGCAGCCAAGCCCAGGGGCGGAATTCACCCCTCCACTTT. The variable domain in full, with the rest retrieved from reference TRBV14 and TRBJ1-6, is EAGVTQFPSHSVIEKGQTVTLRCDPISGHDNLYWYRRVMGKEIKFLLHFVKESKQDESGMPNNRFLAERTGGTYSTLKVQPAELEDSGVYFCASSQAQGRNSPLHFGNGTRLTVT.

This chain uses TRBV19 with TRBJ2-1, with D unclear. The CDR3 is 12 residues long. CDR1 LNHDA and CDR2 SQIVND come from the germline V gene (reference sequence). Trimming cost V 4 bases and J 8 bases, with 9 bases left between them. Here the CDR3 DNA reads TGTGCCAGTAGTACCGGTTTCTATGAGCAGTTCTTC. As protein: CASSTGFYEQFF.

The V call is TRBV3-1 (or the pseudogene TRBV3-2), the J call TRBJ2-3, with TRBD1 matching over 7 bases. Germline CDR1 reads LGHDT; CDR2 reads YNNKEL (reference sequence). V trimming: 5 bases; J trimming: 0 bases; junction bases outside the gene matches: 2. The CDR3 consists of 14 residues. The DNA for the CDR3 is TGTGCCAGCAGCGCACAGGGGAGCACAGATACGCAGTATTTT. Translation: CASSAQGSTDTQYF.

The chain joins TRBV9 to TRBJ1-3; possibly TRBD1 for D (5 bases). CDR3 length: 14 residues. Germline CDR1 reads SGDLS; CDR2 reads YYNGEE. Deletions cut 4 bases from V and 3 bases from J, with 11 bases between. The CDR3 reads CASSLQGGGNTIYF. The CDR3 DNA reads as TGTGCCAGCAGCCTCCAGGGTGGTGGAAACACCATATATTTT.

Here the CDR3 reads CASSRRTSLGTDTQYF. In nucleotides, the CDR3 is TGTGCCAGCAGCCGCCGGACATCCTTGGGAACAGATACGCAGTATTTT. The chain employs TRBV6-6 and TRBJ2-3; D is perhaps TRBD1 (5 bases). The CDR3 covers 16 residues. V shed 6 bases and J shed 3 bases, with 19 bases lying between them. Looked up from germline, CDR1 is MNHNY and CDR2 is SVGAGI (reference sequence).

This clone was picked up one time. The chain has TRBV5-1 and TRBJ2-1; TRBD2 aligns across 12 bases. J lost 10 bases, V lost 1 base, and 12 bases had no gene match. CDR1 is SGHRS and CDR2 is YFSETQ in the germline V gene. The CDR3 totals 17 residues. The CDR3 DNA reads as TGCGCCAGCAGCTTGATTGCTAGCGGGGGGGCGGCGGGCGAGCAGTTCTTC. Its translation is CASSLIASGGAAGEQFF.

The chain employs TRBV20-1 and TRBJ1-5; no firm D call. V was shortened by 3 bases and J by 3 bases, with 15 bases between the two germline ends. Germline values: CDR1 DFQATT, CDR2 SNEGSKA (reference sequence). CDR3 length: 15 amino acids. CDR3 sequence: CSASQYAIPNQPQHF. In DNA form, the CDR3 reads TGCAGTGCTAGTCAGTACGCAATACCCAATCAGCCCCAGCATTTT.

The chain employs TRBV6-2 or TRBV6-3 and TRBJ1-5, with TRBD1 matching over 8 bases. The CDR3 consists of 15 residues. Germline CDR1 and CDR2: MNHEY and SVGEGT. Trimming cost V 3 bases and J 3 bases; bases outside gene matches: 4. Here the CDR3 reads CASSYPDRDNQPQHF. In nucleotides, the CDR3 is TGTGCCAGCAGTTATCCGGACAGGGACAATCAGCCCCAGCATTTT.

The V call is TRBV9, the J call TRBJ1-6; D is unresolved. The CDR3 length is 13 residues. V shed 0 bases and J shed 8 bases, with 6 bases lying between them. CDR1 and CDR2 (germline): SGDLS, YYNGEE. The CDR3 sequence: CASSVDGDSPLHF. CDR3 DNA sequence: TGTGCCAGCAGCGTAGACGGGGATTCACCCCTCCACTTT.

This clone has a handful of counts. The V call is TRBV29-1, the J call TRBJ1-1; tentatively, D is TRBD1 (5 bases). V lost 3 bases to trimming and J lost 11 bases, with 22 bases between them. Germline assignment: CDR1 SQVTM and CDR2 ANQGSEA. The CDR3 has 14 amino acids. The CDR3 is CSVEGLSPREEAFF. The CDR3 DNA reads as TGCAGCGTTGAGGGACTGAGCCCTAGGGAGGAGGCTTTCTTT.

The sample holds a few counts of this clone. This chain joins TRBV28 and TRBJ2-7; TRBD1 is a possible D gene (7 bases). Trimming took off 7 bases at V and 7 bases at J, with 26 bases between the two ends. The germline V gene encodes CDR1 MDHEN and CDR2 SYDVKM. CDR3 length: 16 amino acids. The CDR3 nucleotides are TGTGCCAGCATCCTATCCGGAGGGGCGGACAGGAGAGAGCAGTACTTC. It is translated as CASILSGGADRREQYF.

The rearrangement joins TRBV7-6 to TRBJ1-6; the D is unclear. Trimming took 1 base from V and 7 from J, leaving 14 bases between them. This CDR3 region has 16 residues. CDR1 and CDR2 from the germline V gene are SGHVS and FNYEAQ. The chain's CDR3 is CASSLGGTGGNSPLHF. DNA for the CDR3: TGTGCCAGCAGCTTAGGGGGAACGGGAGGGAATTCACCCCTCCACTTT.

The rearrangement joins TRBV2 to TRBJ2-2; perhaps TRBD1 as D (5 bases). Germline values: CDR1 SNHLY, CDR2 FYNNEI. Trimming removed 7 bases from V and 2 bases from J, with 11 bases in between. This CDR3 has 14 residues. Here the CDR3 reads CASKTGTNTGELFF. The CDR3 coding sequence is TGTGCCAGCAAAACAGGCACAAACACCGGGGAGCTGTTTTTT.

In this sample, this clone turned up once. The V and J genes are TRBV6-5 and TRBJ2-7; 10 bases are shared with TRBD2. CDR3 length: 12 residues. Trimming removed 6 bases from V and 7 bases from J; junction bases left unmatched: 3. Germline V gene data show CDR1 as MNHEY and CDR2 as SVGAGI. CDR3: CASRAGGREQYF. The CDR3, as DNA: TGTGCCAGCAGAGCGGGGGGGAGGGAGCAGTACTTC.